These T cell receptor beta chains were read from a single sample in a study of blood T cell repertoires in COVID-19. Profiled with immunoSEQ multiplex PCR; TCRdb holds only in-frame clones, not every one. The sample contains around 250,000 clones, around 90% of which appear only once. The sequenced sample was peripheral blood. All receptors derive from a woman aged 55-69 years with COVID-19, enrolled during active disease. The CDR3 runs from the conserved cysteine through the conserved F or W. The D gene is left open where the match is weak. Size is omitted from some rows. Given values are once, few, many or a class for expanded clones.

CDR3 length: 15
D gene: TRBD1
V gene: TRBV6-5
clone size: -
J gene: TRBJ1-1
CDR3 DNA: TGTGCCAGCAGCCACCGGGACAGGGATAACACTGAAGCTTTCTTT
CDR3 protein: CASSHRDRDNTEAFF

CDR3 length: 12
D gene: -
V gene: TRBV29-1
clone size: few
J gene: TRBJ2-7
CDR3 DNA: TGCAGCGTTGAAAGTACAGGGCGAGAGCAGTACTTC
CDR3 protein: CSVESTGREQYF

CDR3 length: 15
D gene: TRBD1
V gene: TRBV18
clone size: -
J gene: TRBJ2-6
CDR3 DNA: TGTGCCAGCTCACCCGGACAGGCTGGGGCCAACGTCCTGACTTTC
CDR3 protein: CASSPGQAGANVLTF

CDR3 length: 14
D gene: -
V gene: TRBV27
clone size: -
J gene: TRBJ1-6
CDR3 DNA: TGTGCCAGCATGAGGAGCTCCTATAATTCACCCCTCCACTTT
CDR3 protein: CASMRSSYNSPLHF

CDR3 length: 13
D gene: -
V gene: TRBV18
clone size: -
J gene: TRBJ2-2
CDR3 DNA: TGTGCCAGCTCACCCAGGGGCACCGGGGAGCTGTTTTTT
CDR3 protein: CASSPRGTGELFF

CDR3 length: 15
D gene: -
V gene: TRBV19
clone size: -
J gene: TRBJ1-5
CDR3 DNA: TGTGCCAGTAGTATCTATAGGATAGAGGATCAGCCCCAGCATTTT
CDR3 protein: CASSIYRIEDQPQHF

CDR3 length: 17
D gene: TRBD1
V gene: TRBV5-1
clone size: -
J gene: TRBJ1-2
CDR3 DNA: TGCGCCAGCAGCTTGGTTGGGGGTGGACAGGGGACCTATGGCTACACCTTC
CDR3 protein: CASSLVGGGQGTYGYTF

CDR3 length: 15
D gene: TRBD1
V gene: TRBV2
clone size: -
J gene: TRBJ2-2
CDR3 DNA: TGTGCCAGCAGTGCCCTGACAGGGGGCGGCGGGGAGCTGTTTTTT
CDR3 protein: CASSALTGGGGELFF

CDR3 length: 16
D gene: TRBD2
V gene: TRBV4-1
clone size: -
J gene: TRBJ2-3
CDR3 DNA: TGCGCCAGCAGCCCCCTGGGCGGGGGGGGCACAGATACGCAGTATTTT
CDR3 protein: CASSPLGGGGTDTQYF

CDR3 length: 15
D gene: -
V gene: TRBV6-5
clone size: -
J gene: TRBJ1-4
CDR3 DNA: TGTGCCAGCAGTACCTTCGGCAGGGAGGATGAAAAACTGTTTTTT
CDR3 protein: CASSTFGREDEKLFF

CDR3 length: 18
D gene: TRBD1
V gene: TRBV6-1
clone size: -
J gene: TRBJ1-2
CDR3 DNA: TGTGCCAGCAGTGTAGAACCTGGACAGGGGGCTTTTGGGAATGGCTACACCTTC
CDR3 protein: CASSVEPGQGAFGNGYTF

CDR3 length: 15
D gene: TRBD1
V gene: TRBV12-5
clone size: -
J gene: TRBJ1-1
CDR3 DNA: TGTGCTAGTGGTTTGAGCTCAGGGGGCGGGACTGAAGCTTTCTTT
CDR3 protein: CASGLSSGGGTEAFF

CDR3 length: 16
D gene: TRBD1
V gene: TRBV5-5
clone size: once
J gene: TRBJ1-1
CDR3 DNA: TGTGCCAGCAGCTTGACAGGGGGCTCGAGGATATCTGAAGCTTTCTTT
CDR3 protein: CASSLTGGSRISEAFF

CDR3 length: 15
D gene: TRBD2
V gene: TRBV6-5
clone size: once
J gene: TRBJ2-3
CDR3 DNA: TGTGCCAGCAGTTACCCCGGGGGGGGCACAGATACGCAGTATTTT
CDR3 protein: CASSYPGGGTDTQYF

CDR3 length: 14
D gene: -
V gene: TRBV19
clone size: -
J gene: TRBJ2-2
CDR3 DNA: TGTGCCAGTAGTCTATACAGGGATACCGGGGAGCTGTTTTTT
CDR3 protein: CASSLYRDTGELFF

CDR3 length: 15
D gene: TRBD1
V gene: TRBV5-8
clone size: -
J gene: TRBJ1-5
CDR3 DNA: TGTGCCAGCAGCTCCGGGACAGGGGGAATTTTGACCCAGCATTTT
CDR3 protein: CASSSGTGGILTQHF

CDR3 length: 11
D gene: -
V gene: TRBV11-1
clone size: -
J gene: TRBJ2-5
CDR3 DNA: TGTGCCAGCAGCCCAGGAGAGACCCAGTACTTC
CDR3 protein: CASSPGETQYF

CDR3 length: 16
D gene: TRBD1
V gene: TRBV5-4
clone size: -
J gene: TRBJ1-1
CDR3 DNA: TGTGCCAGCAGCTTCCCGGGACAGGGAGTGAACACTGAAGCTTTCTTT
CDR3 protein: CASSFPGQGVNTEAFF

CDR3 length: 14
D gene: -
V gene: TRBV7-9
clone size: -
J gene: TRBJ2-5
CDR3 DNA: TGTGCCAGCTCTCCACGATCTACTAAAGAGACCCAGTACTTC
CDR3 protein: CASSPRSTKETQYF

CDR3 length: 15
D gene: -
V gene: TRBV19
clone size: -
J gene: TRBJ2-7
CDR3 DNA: TGTGCCAGTAGTATCGGGTCAGGGGCGGCCTACGAGCAGTACTTC
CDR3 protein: CASSIGSGAAYEQYF

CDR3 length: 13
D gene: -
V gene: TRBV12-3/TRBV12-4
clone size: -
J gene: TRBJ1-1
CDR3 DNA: TGTGCCAGCAGTTTAGCGGCGAACACTGAAGCTTTCTTT
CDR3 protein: CASSLAANTEAFF

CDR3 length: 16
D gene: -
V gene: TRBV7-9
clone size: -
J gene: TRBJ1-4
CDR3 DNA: TGTGCCAGCAGCGCCACAGGCTCTGCAACTAATGAAAAACTGTTTTTT
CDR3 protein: CASSATGSATNEKLFF

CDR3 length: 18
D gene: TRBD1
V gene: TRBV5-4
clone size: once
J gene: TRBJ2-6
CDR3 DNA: TGTGCCAGCAACCCTCCCGGGACAGGGAGCTCTGGGGCCAACGTCCTGACTTTC
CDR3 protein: CASNPPGTGSSGANVLTF

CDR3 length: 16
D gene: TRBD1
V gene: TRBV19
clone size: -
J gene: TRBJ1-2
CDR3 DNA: TGTGCCAGTAGTGGGTGGACAGGGGGTAATAACTATGGCTACACCTTC
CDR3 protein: CASSGWTGGNNYGYTF

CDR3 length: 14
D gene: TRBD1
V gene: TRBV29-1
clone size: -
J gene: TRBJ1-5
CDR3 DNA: TGCAGCGTCCAGGGACAGGGGGCTGATCAGCCCCAGCATTTT
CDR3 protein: CSVQGQGADQPQHF

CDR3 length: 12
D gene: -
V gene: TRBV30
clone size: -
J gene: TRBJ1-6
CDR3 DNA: TGTGCCTGGAGTGTTAAAGACCGGAGGGTCCACTTT
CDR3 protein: CAWSVKDRRVHF

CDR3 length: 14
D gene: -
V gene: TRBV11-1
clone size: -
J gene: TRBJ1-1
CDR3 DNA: TGTGCCAGCAGCTTCGGGGGTGGGGACACTGAAGCTTTCTTT
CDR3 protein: CASSFGGGDTEAFF

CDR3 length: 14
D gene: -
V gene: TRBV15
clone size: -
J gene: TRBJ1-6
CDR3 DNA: TGTGCCACCAGCAGAGATGGACAGAATTCACCCCTCCACTTT
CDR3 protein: CATSRDGQNSPLHF

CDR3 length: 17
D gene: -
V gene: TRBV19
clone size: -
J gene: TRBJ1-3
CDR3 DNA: TGTGCCAGTAGTGGGGGGGACGGCCACCCCTCTGGAAACACCATATATTTT
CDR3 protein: CASSGGDGHPSGNTIYF

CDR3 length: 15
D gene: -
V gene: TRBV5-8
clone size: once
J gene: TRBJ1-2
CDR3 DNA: TGTGCCAGCAGCTTGGCGGTACAGGGCGGCTATGGCTACACCTTC
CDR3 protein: CASSLAVQGGYGYTF

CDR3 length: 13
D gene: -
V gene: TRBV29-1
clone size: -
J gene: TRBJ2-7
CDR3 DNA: TGCAGCGTTGAAACGGGACAAGAGTACGAGCAGTACTTC
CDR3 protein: CSVETGQEYEQYF

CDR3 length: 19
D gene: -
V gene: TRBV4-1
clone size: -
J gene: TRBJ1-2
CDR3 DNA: TGCGCCAGCAGCCAAGATAGGGCGCGGAAAAGGGAGCAAGGGTATGGCTACACCTTC
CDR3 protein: CASSQDRARKREQGYGYTF

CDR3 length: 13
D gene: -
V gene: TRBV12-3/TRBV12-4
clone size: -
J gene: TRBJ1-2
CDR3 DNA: TGTGCCAGCAGCTTGCAGGGTTTCTATGGCTACACCTTC
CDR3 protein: CASSLQGFYGYTF

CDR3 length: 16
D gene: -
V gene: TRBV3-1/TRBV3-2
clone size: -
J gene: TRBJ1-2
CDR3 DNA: TGTGCCAGCAGCCAGGACCCTAGAGGGATCGGCTATGGCTACACCTTC
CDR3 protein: CASSQDPRGIGYGYTF

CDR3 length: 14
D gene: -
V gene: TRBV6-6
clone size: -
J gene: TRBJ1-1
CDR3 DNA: TGTGCCAGCAGTCTCACAGGGAGGAACACTGAAGCTTTCTTT
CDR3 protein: CASSLTGRNTEAFF

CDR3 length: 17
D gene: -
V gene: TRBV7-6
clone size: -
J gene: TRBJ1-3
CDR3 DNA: TGTGCCAGCAGCTTAGTAGGACGGACTCACTCTGGAAACACCATATATTTT
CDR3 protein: CASSLVGRTHSGNTIYF

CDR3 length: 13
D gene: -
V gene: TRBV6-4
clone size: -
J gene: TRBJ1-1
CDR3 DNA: TGTGCCAGCAGCCCTGCCGGGATCACTGAAGCTTTCTTT
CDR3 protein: CASSPAGITEAFF

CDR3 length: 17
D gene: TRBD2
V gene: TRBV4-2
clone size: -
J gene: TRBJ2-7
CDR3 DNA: TGTGCCAGCAGCCAAGATTTCTTCGCGGGGGGCCCCTACGAGCAGTACTTC
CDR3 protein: CASSQDFFAGGPYEQYF

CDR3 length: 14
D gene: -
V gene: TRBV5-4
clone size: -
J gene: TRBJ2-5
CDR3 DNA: TGTGCCAGCAGCCCGCGGACGGGGGAAGAGACCCAGTACTTC
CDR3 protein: CASSPRTGEETQYF

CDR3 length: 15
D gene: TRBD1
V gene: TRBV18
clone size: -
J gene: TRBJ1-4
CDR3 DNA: TGTGCCAGCTCACCGCGGACAGGGGAGGATGAAAAACTGTTTTTT
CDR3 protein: CASSPRTGEDEKLFF

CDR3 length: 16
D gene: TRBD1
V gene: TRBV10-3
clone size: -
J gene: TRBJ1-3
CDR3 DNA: TGTGCCATCAGTGAGTCAGGGACAGCCTCTGGAAACACCATATATTTT
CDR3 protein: CAISESGTASGNTIYF

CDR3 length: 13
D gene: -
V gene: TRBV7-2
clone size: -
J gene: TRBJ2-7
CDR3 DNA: TGTGCCAGCAGCTTAGCCTCGAGCTACGAGCAGTACTTC
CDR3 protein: CASSLASSYEQYF

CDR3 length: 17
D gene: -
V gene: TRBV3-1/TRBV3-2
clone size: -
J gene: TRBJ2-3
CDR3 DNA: TGTGCCAGCAGCCAAGAGGTTCGCCTTCGGGGGACAGATACGCAGTATTTT
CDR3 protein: CASSQEVRLRGTDTQYF

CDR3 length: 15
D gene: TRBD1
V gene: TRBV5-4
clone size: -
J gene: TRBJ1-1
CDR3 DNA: TGTGCCAGCAGCCCACCCACAGGGGTCCCCACTGAAGCTTTCTTT
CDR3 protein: CASSPPTGVPTEAFF

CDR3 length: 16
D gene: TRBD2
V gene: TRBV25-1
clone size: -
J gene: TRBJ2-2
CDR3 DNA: TGTGCCAGCAGTGCGCCAGGGAGGGGGAACACCGGGGAGCTGTTTTTT
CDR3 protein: CASSAPGRGNTGELFF

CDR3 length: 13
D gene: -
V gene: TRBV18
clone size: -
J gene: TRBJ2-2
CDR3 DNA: TGTGCCAGCTCACCACAGGGGGCCGGGGAGCTGTTTTTT
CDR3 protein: CASSPQGAGELFF

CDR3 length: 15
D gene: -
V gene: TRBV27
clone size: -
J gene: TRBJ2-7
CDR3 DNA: TGTGCCAGCAGTTTATCCACGAACAGGATCTACGAGCAGTACTTC
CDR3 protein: CASSLSTNRIYEQYF

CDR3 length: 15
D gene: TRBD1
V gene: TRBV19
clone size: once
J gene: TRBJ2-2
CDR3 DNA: TGTGCCAGTAGTATAGGGACAGGGAACACCGGGGAGCTGTTTTTT
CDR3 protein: CASSIGTGNTGELFF

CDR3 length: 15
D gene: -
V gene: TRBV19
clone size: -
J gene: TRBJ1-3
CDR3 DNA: TGTGCCAGTAGCCTACAGGCGTCATCTGGAAACACCATATATTTT
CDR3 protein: CASSLQASSGNTIYF

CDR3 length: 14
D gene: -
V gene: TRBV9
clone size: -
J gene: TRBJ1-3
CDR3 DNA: TGTGCCAGCAGCGCGGGGGTGCTTGGAAACACCATATATTTT
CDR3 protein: CASSAGVLGNTIYF

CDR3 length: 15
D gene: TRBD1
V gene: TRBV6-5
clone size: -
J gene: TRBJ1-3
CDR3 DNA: TGTGCCAGCAGTATAGGGACAGGCTCTGGAAACACCATATATTTT
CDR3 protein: CASSIGTGSGNTIYF

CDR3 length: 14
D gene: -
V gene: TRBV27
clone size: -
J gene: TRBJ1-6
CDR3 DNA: TGTGCCAGCAGCCGGGGGTCCTATAATTCACCCCTCCACTTT
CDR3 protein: CASSRGSYNSPLHF